A selection of T cell receptor beta chains follows, all from one sample in a study of CD8 T cells in ankylosing spondylitis. In TCRdb, the 5' RACE reads were re-called with MiXCR into one record per CDR3 protein. This sample has about 240,000 distinct CDR3 sequences, with over 9.5% found just once. The sequencing input was blood, either unsorted or a sorted T cell fraction (not recorded which). These receptors all stem from a male donor with ankylosing spondylitis or in good health (not recorded which). The CDR3 runs from the conserved cysteine through the conserved F or W. The order of the fields is V gene, clone size, J gene, CDR3 length, D gene, CDR3 DNA, CDR3 protein. The D gene is left open where the match is weak. A clone size is listed for some rows: how often the clone was seen (once, few, many), or a class if it is expanded.

V: TRBV12-3/TRBV12-4
size: .
J: TRBJ1-4
length: 14
D: TRBD1
DNA: TGTGCCAGCAGTTTGTGGACAGGGTATGAAAAACTGTTTTTT
CDR3: CASSLWTGYEKLFF

V: TRBV7-9
size: many
J: TRBJ2-1
length: 16
D: .
DNA: TGTGCCAGCAGCTTAGGTCGGGGAATGGTTTCCAATGAGCAGTTCTTC
CDR3: CASSLGRGMVSNEQFF

V: TRBV4-2
size: many
J: TRBJ2-3
length: 16
D: .
DNA: TGTGCCAGCAGCCAAGCGATCGGGGGCTTCCTAGGGGCGCAGTATTTT
CDR3: CASSQAIGGFLGAQYF

V: TRBV6-2/TRBV6-3
size: many
J: TRBJ2-7
length: 12
D: .
DNA: TGTGCCAGCAGTTCCTTCTCCTACGAGCAGTACTTC
CDR3: CASSSFSYEQYF

V: TRBV5-1
size: many
J: TRBJ2-7
length: 16
D: TRBD2
DNA: TGCGCCAGCAGCGGGTGGTCTAGCGGGAAAACCTACGAGCAGTACTTC
CDR3: CASSGWSSGKTYEQYF

V: TRBV6-1
size: many
J: TRBJ2-4
length: 15
D: .
DNA: TGTGCCAGCAGACCCCGGGAAGTAGCCAAAAACATTCAGTACTTC
CDR3: CASRPREVAKNIQYF

V: TRBV4-1
size: many
J: TRBJ2-7
length: 16
D: .
DNA: TGCGCCAGCAGCCAAGATTGGGCGAGCGGTACCTACGAGCAGTACTTC
CDR3: CASSQDWASGTYEQYF

V: TRBV10-3
size: many
J: TRBJ1-5
length: 17
D: .
DNA: TGTGCCATCAGTGAGACCCTGGAAGGGTCTGGCAATCAGCCCCAGCATTTT
CDR3: CAISETLEGSGNQPQHF

V: TRBV5-1
size: many
J: TRBJ2-7
length: 14
D: TRBD1
DNA: TGCGCCAGCAGCTTGGCACAGGGGTCCTACGAGCAGTACTTC
CDR3: CASSLAQGSYEQYF

V: TRBV7-2
size: many
J: TRBJ2-1
length: 17
D: TRBD2
DNA: TGTGCCAGCAGCTTAGTCCTTGGGCGGGAGGGCCTTAATGAGCAGTTCTTC
CDR3: CASSLVLGREGLNEQFF

V: TRBV5-1
size: many
J: TRBJ2-2
length: 14
D: .
DNA: TGCGCCAGCAGCTTGGAGTCGAACACCGGGGAGCTGTTTTTT
CDR3: CASSLESNTGELFF

V: TRBV7-2
size: many
J: TRBJ2-1
length: 17
D: TRBD2
DNA: TGTGCCAGCAGCTCCCTTCTAGCGGGGCCGGGGCACAATGAGCAGTTCTTC
CDR3: CASSSLLAGPGHNEQFF

V: TRBV7-7
size: few
J: TRBJ2-7
length: 14
D: .
DNA: TGTGCCAGCAGCTCTGCGGGGAGCCCGAACGAGCAGTACTTC
CDR3: CASSSAGSPNEQYF

V: TRBV5-1
size: many
J: TRBJ2-5
length: 15
D: TRBD1
DNA: TGCGCCAGCAGCACAGGGGGCGGAGGACAAGAGACCCAGTACTTC
CDR3: CASSTGGGGQETQYF

V: TRBV30
size: once
J: TRBJ2-2
length: 12
D: .
DNA: TGTGCCTCCCCCAAGGGGACCGGGGAGCTGTTTTTT
CDR3: CASPKGTGELFF

V: TRBV14
size: many
J: TRBJ2-1
length: 13
D: .
DNA: TGCGCCAGCAGCGGGCTCGGCTACAATGAGCAGTTCTTC
CDR3: CASSGLGYNEQFF

V: TRBV12-3/TRBV12-4
size: many
J: TRBJ2-7
length: 14
D: .
DNA: TGTGCCAGCAGCACTCAGGCTGTCCACTACGAGCAGTACTTC
CDR3: CASSTQAVHYEQYF

V: TRBV4-1
size: many
J: TRBJ2-3
length: 17
D: TRBD2
DNA: TGCGCCAGCAGCCAAGCTCGGGCGGGGGGGCAATCAGATACGCAGTATTTT
CDR3: CASSQARAGGQSDTQYF

V: TRBV7-2
size: many
J: TRBJ2-1
length: 16
D: TRBD1
DNA: TGTGCCAGCAGCCTCGCCGGGACAGGGGCCCAGGATGAGCAGTTCTTC
CDR3: CASSLAGTGAQDEQFF

V: TRBV4-1
size: many
J: TRBJ2-2
length: 13
D: .
DNA: TGCGCCAGCAGCCCCGAGAACACCGGGGAGCTGTTTTTT
CDR3: CASSPENTGELFF

V: TRBV2
size: few
J: TRBJ2-5
length: 16
D: TRBD2
DNA: TGTGCCAGCAGTGACCGGGCTAGCGGGAGGTTAGAGACCCAGTACTTC
CDR3: CASSDRASGRLETQYF

V: TRBV30
size: many
J: TRBJ2-3
length: 13
D: TRBD1
DNA: TGTGCCTCGGACAGGGGTAACACAGATACGCAGTATTTT
CDR3: CASDRGNTDTQYF